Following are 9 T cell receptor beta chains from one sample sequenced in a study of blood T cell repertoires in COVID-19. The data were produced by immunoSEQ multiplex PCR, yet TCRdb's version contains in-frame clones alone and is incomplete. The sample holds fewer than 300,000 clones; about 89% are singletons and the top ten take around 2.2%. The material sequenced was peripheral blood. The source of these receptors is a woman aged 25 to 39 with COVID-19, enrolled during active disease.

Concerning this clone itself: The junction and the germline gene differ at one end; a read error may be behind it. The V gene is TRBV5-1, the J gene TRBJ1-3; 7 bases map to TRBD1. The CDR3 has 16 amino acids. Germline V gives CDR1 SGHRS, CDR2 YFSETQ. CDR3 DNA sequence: TGCGCCAGCAGCTTGGAACCAACAGGGGTTGGAAACTCCATATATTTT. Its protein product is CASSLEPTGVGNSIYF. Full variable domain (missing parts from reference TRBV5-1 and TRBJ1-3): KAGVTQTPRYLIKTRGQQVTLSCSPISGHRSVSWYQQTPGQGLQFLFEYFSETQRNKGNFPGRFSGRQFSNSRSEMNVSTLELGDSALYLCASSLEPTGVGNSIYFGEGSWLTVV.

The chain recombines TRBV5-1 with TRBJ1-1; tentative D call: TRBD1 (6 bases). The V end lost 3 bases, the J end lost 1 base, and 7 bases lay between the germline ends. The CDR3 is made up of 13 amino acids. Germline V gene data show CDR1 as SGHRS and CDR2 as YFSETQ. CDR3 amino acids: CASSYRENTEAFF. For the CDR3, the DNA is TGCGCCAGCAGCTACAGGGAGAACACTGAAGCTTTCTTT.

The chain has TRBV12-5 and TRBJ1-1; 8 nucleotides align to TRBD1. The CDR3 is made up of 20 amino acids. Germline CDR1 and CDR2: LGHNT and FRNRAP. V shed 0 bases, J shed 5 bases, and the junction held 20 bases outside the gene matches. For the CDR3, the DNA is TGTGCTAGTGGTTTGGTAATAAGCGGACAGGACAGGGTTGGGGGGACTGAAGCTTTCTTT. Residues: CASGLVISGQDRVGGTEAFF.

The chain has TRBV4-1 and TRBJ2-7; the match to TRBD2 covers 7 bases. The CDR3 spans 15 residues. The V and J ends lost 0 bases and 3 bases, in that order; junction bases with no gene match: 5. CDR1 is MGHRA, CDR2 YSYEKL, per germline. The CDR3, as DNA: TGCGCCAGCAGCCAAGAGGGAGGGGACGGCTACGAGCAGTACTTC. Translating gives CASSQEGGDGYEQYF.

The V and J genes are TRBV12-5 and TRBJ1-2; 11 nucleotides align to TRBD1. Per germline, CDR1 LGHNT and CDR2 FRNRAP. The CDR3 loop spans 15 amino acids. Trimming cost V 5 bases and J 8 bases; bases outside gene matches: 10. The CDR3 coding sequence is TGTGCTAGTGGTCCCGGGACAGGGGGGACGGGAGGCTACACCTTC. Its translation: CASGPGTGGTGGYTF.

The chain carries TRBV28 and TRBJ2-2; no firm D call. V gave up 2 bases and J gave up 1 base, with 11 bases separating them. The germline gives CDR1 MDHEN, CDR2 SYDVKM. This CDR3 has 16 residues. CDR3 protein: CASSLMEQLNTGELFF. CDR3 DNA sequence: TGTGCCAGCAGTTTAATGGAACAGCTGAACACCGGGGAGCTGTTTTTT.

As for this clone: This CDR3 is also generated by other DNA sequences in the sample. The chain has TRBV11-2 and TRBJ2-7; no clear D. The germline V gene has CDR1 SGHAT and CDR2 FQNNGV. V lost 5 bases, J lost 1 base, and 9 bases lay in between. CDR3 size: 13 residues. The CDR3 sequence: CASSLQTSYEQYF. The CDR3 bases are TGTGCCAGCAGCCTACAGACGTCCTACGAGCAGTACTTC.

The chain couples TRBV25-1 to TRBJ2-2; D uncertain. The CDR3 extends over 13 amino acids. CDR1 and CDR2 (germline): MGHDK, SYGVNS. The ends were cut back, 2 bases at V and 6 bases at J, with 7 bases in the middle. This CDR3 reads CASSEVVSGELFF. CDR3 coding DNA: TGTGCCAGCAGTGAAGTTGTCTCCGGGGAGCTGTTTTTT.

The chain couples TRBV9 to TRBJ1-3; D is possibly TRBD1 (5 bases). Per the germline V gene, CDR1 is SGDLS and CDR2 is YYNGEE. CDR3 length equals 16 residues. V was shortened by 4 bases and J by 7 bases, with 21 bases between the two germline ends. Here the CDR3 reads CASSLGGGTSGNTIYF. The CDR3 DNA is TGTGCCAGCAGCCTGGGGGGTGGGACGTCGGGGAACACCATATATTTT.